This T cell receptor (beta chain) was sequenced in a study of regulatory T cells in long-lasting Graves disease. Study-level background: Antithyroid drug intake by newly diagnosed Graves' patients had lasted under 3 months. Study results and limitations: Accuracy may have suffered from the small sample size.

As for time point: newly diagnosed GD, antithyroid drugs for less than 3 months. PBMCs provided the RNA from which the TCR library was made. Graves' disease diagnosis relied on American Thyroid Association guidelines. Regarding this clonotype: What it binds is unknown.

V lost 4 bases and J lost 2; bases outside the gene matches: 10. CDR1 is SGHVS and CDR2 is FNYEAQ in the germline V gene. This CDR3 comprises 17 residues. Through Arm-PCR of CDR3 regions and iRepertoire HTBI primers, TCR beta libraries were built. In TCRdb, the multiplex PCR reads were re-called with MiXCR into one record per CDR3 protein. The sample yields 350,000 to 450,000 distinct CDR3 sequences, around 14% seen once. The data also belong to a second study, concerning T cells in Graves' hyperthyroidism and ophthalmopathy. That work contributes: Using the HTBI primer set, a first-round RT-PCR was run on the TCR CDR3.

The V and J genes are TRBV7-6 and TRBJ2-7; 11 positions agree with TRBD1. This clonotype was obtained from a woman aged 30 to 39 with Graves disease. Sample: peripheral blood mononuclear cells (PBMCs), taken at new diagnosis, from a patient treated with antithyroid drugs. The CDR3 region has the DNA TGTGCCAGCAGCTCAGTCGGGGGACAGGGGGGAACCTACGAGCAGTACTTC. Translation: CASSSVGGQGGTYEQYF.